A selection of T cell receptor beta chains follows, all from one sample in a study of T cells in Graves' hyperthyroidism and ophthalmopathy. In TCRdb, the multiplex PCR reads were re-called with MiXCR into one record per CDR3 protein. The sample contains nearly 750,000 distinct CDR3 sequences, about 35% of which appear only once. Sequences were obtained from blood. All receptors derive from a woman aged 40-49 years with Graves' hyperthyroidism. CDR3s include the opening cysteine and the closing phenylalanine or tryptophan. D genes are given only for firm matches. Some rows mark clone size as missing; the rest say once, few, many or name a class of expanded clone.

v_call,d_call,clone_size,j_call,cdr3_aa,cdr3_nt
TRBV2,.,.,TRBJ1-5,CASRLAGDNQPQHF,TGTGCCAGCAGACTAGCAGGGGACAATCAGCCCCAGCATTTT
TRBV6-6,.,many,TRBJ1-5,CASSYSTNGPQHF,TGTGCCAGCAGTTACAGCACAAACGGGCCCCAGCATTTT
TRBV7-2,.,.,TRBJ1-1,CASGKSTEAFF,TGCGCCAGCGGGAAGAGTACTGAAGCTTTCTTT
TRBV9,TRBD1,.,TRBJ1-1,CASSQGTGADEAFF,TGTGCCAGCAGCCAAGGGACAGGGGCGGATGAAGCTTTCTTT
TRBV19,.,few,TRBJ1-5,CASSRTNNQPQHF,TGTGCCAGTAGTAGAACAAACAATCAGCCCCAGCATTTT
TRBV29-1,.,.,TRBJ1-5,CSAIGGSNQPQHF,TGCAGCGCTATAGGGGGGAGCAATCAGCCCCAGCATTTT
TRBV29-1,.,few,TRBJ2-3,CSVGQGRDTQYF,TGCAGCGTTGGGCAGGGGCGGGATACGCAGTATTTT
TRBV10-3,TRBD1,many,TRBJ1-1,CAISGEQGSRTEAFF,TGTGCCATCAGTGGGGAACAGGGGTCCAGAACTGAAGCTTTCTTT
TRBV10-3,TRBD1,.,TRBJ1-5,CATRDRGHQPQHF,TGTGCCACCCGGGACAGGGGGCATCAGCCCCAGCATTTT
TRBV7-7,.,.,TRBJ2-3,CASSLQSGDTQYF,TGTGCTAGCAGCTTACAGAGCGGAGATACGCAGTATTTT
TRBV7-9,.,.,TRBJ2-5,CASSQDSARNQETQYF,TGTGCCAGCAGCCAAGATTCGGCCCGAAACCAAGAGACCCAGTACTTC
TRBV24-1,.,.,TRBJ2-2,CATSPLGAGTGELFF,TGTGCCACCAGTCCGTTGGGGGCCGGCACCGGGGAGCTGTTTTTT